This T cell receptor beta chain was found in a study of shared clonotypes between healthy human individuals. Findings of the study overall: Relative to memory subsets, naive subsets generally showed larger estimated richness.

The CDR3 runs 16 residues. Per the germline V gene, CDR1 is LNHDA and CDR2 is SQIVND (reference sequence). V was pared by 7 bases and J by 1 base, with 6 bases of the junction left unmatched. In regard to this clone: No antigen is known for it.

Sequencing used immunoSEQ multiplex PCR; TCRdb keeps in-frame clones, though not all of them. The sample gives roughly 680,000 clones, roughly 72% of which show up once; approximately 2% is in the top ten. Only Caucasian adults living in Nashville, Tennessee made up the donor group. This receptor was obtained from a woman in her twenties or thirties in good health. The V and J genes are TRBV19 and TRBJ2-1; 11 bases match TRBD2. Source material: memory CD4+ T cells sorted from blood. Subset indicated: CD45RA-negative fraction. In DNA form, the CDR3 reads TGTGCCAGTACCGCCACTAGCGGGAGATCCTACAATGAGCAGTTCTTC. Translated: CASTATSGRSYNEQFF.